These 21 T cell receptor beta chains came from one sample sequenced in a study of regulatory T cells in long-lasting Graves disease. Arm-PCR of CDR3 regions and iRepertoire HTBI primers were used to build TCR beta libraries. From the multiplex PCR reads, TCRdb called clonotypes with MiXCR, one entry per CDR3 protein. The sample holds 500,000 to 700,000 distinct CDR3 sequences, 30% seen once. Time point meaning: persistent/refractory GD, antithyroid drugs over 5 years with positive TRAb. PBMC RNA served as the TCR library source. The sample here was peripheral blood mononuclear cells (PBMCs), taken when the disease was refractory, from a patient treated with antithyroid drugs. These receptors were taken from a female donor with Graves disease.

The chain has TRBV30 and TRBJ1-1, with D unresolved. Germline loops: CDR1 GTSNPN, CDR2 SVGIG (reference sequence). This CDR3 region has 10 residues. The ends were cut back, 4 bases at V and 0 bases at J, with 0 bases in the middle. The CDR3 loop reads CAWMNTEAFF. CDR3 nucleotide sequence: TGTGCCTGGATGAACACTGAAGCTTTCTTT.

This clonotype was counted between two and nine times. The rearrangement joins TRBV20-1 to TRBJ1-5; 9 nucleotides align to TRBD1. Trimming took 2 bases from V and 11 from J; bases not matched to a gene: 19. CDR3 length: 17 amino acids. The germline V gene has CDR1 DFQATT and CDR2 SNEGSKA (reference sequence). The CDR3 sequence: CSARRRGTGILRSTQHF. CDR3 sequence (DNA): TGCAGTGCTAGACGCCGAGGGACAGGGATTTTGAGGTCGACCCAGCATTTT.

This sequence joins TRBV7-3 and TRBJ2-7; no definite D call. V lost 5 bases and J lost 0, with 11 bases in between. The CDR3 has 14 residues. CDR1 is SGHTA, CDR2 FQGTGA, per germline. The CDR3 spells CASSRQWSSYEQYF. The CDR3 DNA reads TGTGCCAGCAGCCGCCAATGGAGCTCCTACGAGCAGTACTTC.

J is TRBJ1-2 and V is TRBV29-1; D is possibly TRBD1 (6 bases). V gave up 4 bases and J gave up 4 bases, with 16 bases separating them. CDR1 SQVTM and CDR2 ANQGSEA come from the germline V gene. The CDR3 length is 14 residues. This chain's CDR3 is CSVVAGGGGYGYTF. CDR3 nucleotides: TGCAGCGTTGTGGCCGGGGGCGGGGGCTATGGCTACACCTTC.

The chain has TRBV7-9 and TRBJ2-2; 14 bases match TRBD2. V lost 11 bases, J lost 5 bases, and 10 bases stayed unmatched. Germline V CDR1 and CDR2: SEHNR, FQNEAQ (reference sequence). This CDR3 has 16 amino acids. The CDR3 reads CARPGLAGDGTGELFF. CDR3 nucleotides: TGTGCCCGACCGGGACTAGCGGGAGATGGGACCGGGGAGCTGTTTTTT.

CDR3 loop: CASSPPPGGGYTF. The CDR3 DNA sequence: TGTGCCAGCAGCCCGCCCCCGGGGGGGGGCTACACCTTC. The J gene is TRBJ1-2, the V gene TRBV3-1, with D perhaps matching TRBD1 (5 bases). This CDR3 region has 13 residues. Germline-derived CDR1 and CDR2 are LGHDT and YNNKEL (reference sequence). V lost 4 bases, J lost 8 bases, and 14 bases lay in between.

The chain combines TRBV9 with TRBJ1-2; 8 bases are shared with TRBD1. Germline V gene sequence: CDR1 SGDLS, CDR2 YYNGEE. The CDR3 length is 15 residues. V lost 4 bases, J lost 4 bases, and 9 bases stayed unmatched. CDR3 loop: CASSSTGQGGYGYTF. The CDR3 region has the DNA TGTGCCAGCAGCTCTACAGGACAGGGAGGCTATGGCTACACCTTC.

The chain combines TRBV5-1 with TRBJ2-7; possibly TRBD1 for D (6 bases). This CDR3 has 15 residues. V was trimmed by 4 bases and J by 2 bases, leaving 16 bases between them. Germline CDR1 and CDR2: SGHRS and YFSETQ. CDR3: CASSLPQGITYEQYF. The CDR3 nucleotides read TGCGCCAGCAGCCTACCACAGGGTATCACCTACGAGCAGTACTTC.

The chain links TRBV3-1 to TRBJ2-7; D is unresolved. From germline, CDR1 is LGHDT and CDR2 YNNKEL (reference sequence). The CDR3 covers 11 residues. V was cut by 6 bases and J by 5 bases, with 8 bases left in between. CDR3 bases: TGTGCCAGCAGAGGGTCTCACGAGCAGTACTTC. Translated: CASRGSHEQYF.

This clonotype was observed at least ten times. The V gene is TRBV5-1, the J gene TRBJ2-7, with 9 bases fitting TRBD1. The germline gives CDR1 SGHRS, CDR2 YFSETQ. There are 14 residues in the CDR3. V was pared by 4 bases and J by 2 bases, with 4 bases of the junction left unmatched. The CDR3 here is CASSRQGEAYEQYF. CDR3 in DNA: TGCGCCAGCAGCAGACAGGGGGAGGCCTACGAGCAGTACTTC.

CDR3 in DNA: TGTGCCAGCAGCTTAGGTATAGCGAACACTGAAGCTTTCTTT. Its protein is CASSLGIANTEAFF. The chain links TRBV7-2 to TRBJ1-1; D uncertain. Between the trimmed V and J ends, which lost 1 base and 1 base, there was a span of 7 bases. This CDR3 has 14 residues. Per germline, CDR1 SGHTA and CDR2 FQGNSA.

This sequence joins TRBV29-1 and TRBJ2-6; D ambiguous. V lost 7 bases and J 4 bases, leaving 8 bases between the germline ends. The CDR3 contains 12 residues. Germline V gene lookup returns CDR1 SQVTM and CDR2 ANQGSEA. The CDR3 region is CSAQAGANVLTF. The CDR3 bases are TGCAGCGCTCAAGCGGGGGCCAACGTCCTGACTTTC.

In its sample, this clonotype was seen a few times. This rearrangement joins TRBV5-1 to TRBJ1-4; D remains unclear. The CDR3 covers 14 residues. Germline V lookup: CDR1 SGHRS, CDR2 YFSETQ. Trimming shortened V by 5 bases and J by 3 bases, and 11 bases separated the two germline ends. The CDR3, as DNA: TGCGCCAGCAGGTCGGGCAGCTCTAATGAAAAACTGTTTTTT. Protein: CASRSGSSNEKLFF.

This clonotype was recorded at least ten times. The chain carries TRBV2 and TRBJ1-5; no reliable D call. Trimming removed 3 bases from V and 4 bases from J, with 10 bases in between. Germline CDR1 and CDR2: SNHLY and FYNNEI. This CDR3 region has 14 residues. The CDR3 sequence is CASSDLSSNQPQHF. The CDR3 DNA sequence: TGTGCCAGCAGTGACTTATCATCGAATCAGCCCCAGCATTTT.

The rearrangement joins TRBV19 to TRBJ1-2; 8 nucleotides match TRBD1. Germline V lookup: CDR1 LNHDA, CDR2 SQIVND (reference sequence). V was pared by 9 bases and J by 6 bases, with 3 bases of the junction left unmatched. The CDR3 extends over 11 amino acids. CDR3 bases: TGTGCCAGCCAGGGGGCGCATGGCTACACCTTC. Translating it yields CASQGAHGYTF.

The chain is built from TRBV7-9 and TRBJ1-2; D is unclear. The germline gives CDR1 SEHNR, CDR2 FQNEAQ (reference sequence). Trimming took off 4 bases at V and 7 bases at J, with 19 bases between the two ends. The CDR3 has 15 amino acids. CDR3 sequence reads: CASSSVGDSWRGYTF. CDR3 DNA sequence: TGTGCCAGCAGCTCAGTGGGTGACTCCTGGCGTGGCTACACCTTC.

This clonotype has ten or more counts. CDR3 DNA: TGTGCCAGCAGCTCCACAGGGGCCGGGGAGACCCAGTACTTC. Its protein product is CASSSTGAGETQYF. The chain carries TRBV28 and TRBJ2-5; 7 bases fit TRBD1. The ends lost 6 bases at V and 5 bases at J; junction bases unmatched: 9. Looked up from germline, CDR1 is MDHEN and CDR2 is SYDVKM. This CDR3 spans 14 amino acids.

The rearrangement joins TRBV11-2 to TRBJ2-6; maybe TRBD1 (5 bases). Germline V gene data show CDR1 as SGHAT and CDR2 as FQNNGV. The CDR3 covers 16 residues. The V gene lost 5 bases and the J gene lost 0 bases, with 11 bases spanning the gap. CDR3 in amino acids: CASSTGHGSGANVLTF. The DNA for the CDR3 is TGTGCCAGCAGCACCGGACACGGCTCTGGGGCCAACGTCCTGACTTTC.

This chain joins TRBV20-1 and TRBJ1-1; D not resolved. The CDR3 runs to 14 residues. The germline gives CDR1 DFQATT, CDR2 SNEGSKA (reference sequence). The germline V and J ends were trimmed by 6 bases and 2 bases, with 16 bases remaining between them. In DNA form, the CDR3 reads TGCAGTGCCGAACGGCCCGCAGAAAACACTGAAGCTTTCTTT. Translated: CSAERPAENTEAFF.

There are a few counts of this clonotype. The rearrangement joins TRBV20-1 to TRBJ2-5; 14 positions agree with TRBD2. V gave up 3 bases and J gave up 3 bases; unmatched junction bases: 6. Germline V lookup: CDR1 DFQATT, CDR2 SNEGSKA (reference sequence). This CDR3 has 16 residues. The chain's CDR3 is CSASLGLAGVEETQYF. In DNA, the CDR3 is TGCAGTGCTAGCTTGGGACTAGCGGGAGTCGAAGAGACCCAGTACTTC.

V gene TRBV29-1 combines with J gene TRBJ2-7; possible D gene TRBD1, 6 bases. The germline CDR1 and CDR2 sequences are SQVTM and ANQGSEA. The CDR3 totals 15 residues. The CDR3, as DNA: TGCACCCCCAAGGGGAGACAGGCCTTCTCCTACGAGCAGTACTTC. It yields the protein CTPKGRQAFSYEQYF.